These 13 T cell receptor beta chains came from one sample sequenced in a study of blood T cell repertoires in COVID-19. The method was immunoSEQ multiplex PCR; TCRdb's version includes in-frame clones alone and lacks a portion of them. Found here are approximately 290,000 clones, approximately 90% of them singletons; the top ten hold approximately 12%. Sequencing was carried out using peripheral blood. These receptor sequences come from a woman in her sixties with acute or convalescent COVID-19.

The J gene is TRBJ1-3, the V gene TRBV7-8; tentatively, D is TRBD1 (5 bases). Germline V gene data show CDR1 as SGHVS and CDR2 as FQNEAQ. This CDR3 is 16 amino acids long. V lost 4 bases and J 4 bases, leaving 17 bases between the germline ends. CDR3 amino acids: CASSSSGPRSGNTIYF. The CDR3 DNA follows: TGTGCCAGCAGCTCCTCAGGGCCTCGGAGCGGAAACACCATATATTTT.

The chain has TRBV2 and TRBJ2-2; D is possibly TRBD1 (6 bases). The V end lost 5 bases, the J end lost 0 bases, and 13 bases lay between the germline ends. Germline loops: CDR1 SNHLY, CDR2 FYNNEI. The CDR3 contains 16 residues. CDR3 nucleotide sequence: TGTGCCAGCAGTTCTAGGGGGAACGCGAACACCGGGGAGCTGTTTTTT. Its translation: CASSSRGNANTGELFF.

Notes on this clone: The identical CDR3 is also encoded by other nucleotide sequences in the sample. The chain joins TRBV6-2 or TRBV6-3 to TRBJ2-7; 7 bases match TRBD1. Unmatched junction bases numbered 2, after V lost 5 bases and J lost 4 bases. This CDR3 is built from 12 residues. Per germline, CDR1 MNHEY and CDR2 SVGEGT. CDR3 in amino acids: CASSRQGYEQYF. For the CDR3, the DNA is TGTGCCAGCAGTCGACAGGGTTACGAGCAGTACTTC.

The V gene is TRBV5-3, the J gene TRBJ1-6, with TRBD1 as a possible D gene (5 bases). TRBV5-3 is an ORF, and what it does is uncertain. The V gene lost 3 bases and the J gene lost 10 bases, with 20 bases spanning the gap. There are 16 residues in the CDR3. CDR3 sequence (DNA): TGTGCCAGAAGCTCCCCGGGGGGGAAGCTTGGATCACCCCTCCACTTT. It codes for CARSSPGGKLGSPLHF.

The V and J genes are TRBV5-1 and TRBJ2-5; 9 bases match TRBD1. The trim removed 0 bases at V and 5 bases at J, leaving 5 bases unmatched. The germline CDR1 and CDR2 sequences are SGHRS and YFSETQ. The CDR3 is 15 residues long. The CDR3, as DNA: TGCGCCAGCAGCTTGGTATACAGGGGGCGGGAGACCCAGTACTTC. Its protein is CASSLVYRGRETQYF.

This chain joins TRBV18 and TRBJ2-2; 7 bases agree with TRBD1. Germline trimming cut 3 bases from V and 6 bases from J; bases unmatched to any gene: 10. CDR3 length: 16 amino acids. Germline V gene data show CDR1 as KGHSH and CDR2 as LQKENI. CDR3 DNA: TGTGCCAGCTCACCGGAAAGGGGGCTGTTCGCCGGGGAGCTGTTTTTT. Protein sequence: CASSPERGLFAGELFF.

This chain connects TRBV7-2 to TRBJ1-5; 7 bases match TRBD1. The CDR3 runs to 15 residues. Germline CDR1 SGHTA, CDR2 FQGNSA. The V segment lost 5 bases and the J segment 0 bases; nucleotides outside the gene matches: 4. The CDR3 nucleotides are TGTGCCAGCAGCGTCGGGACAGCTAGCAATCAGCCCCAGCATTTT. It yields the protein CASSVGTASNQPQHF.

This chain links TRBV14 with TRBJ2-2; the D gene is possibly TRBD2 (5 bases). V gave up 4 bases and J gave up 6 bases, with 12 bases separating them. Germline lookup yields CDR1 SGHDN and CDR2 FVKESK. The CDR3 has 14 residues. Here the CDR3 reads CASSRRGISGELFF. CDR3 DNA: TGTGCCAGCAGCCGCAGAGGGATTTCCGGGGAGCTGTTTTTT.

The genes are TRBV28 and TRBJ1-5, with D perhaps matching TRBD1 (6 bases). Germline values: CDR1 MDHEN, CDR2 SYDVKM. V lost 3 bases and J 2 bases, leaving 14 bases between the germline ends. The CDR3 loop spans 16 amino acids. The CDR3 DNA reads as TGTGCCAGCAGTTTGGCAGGGGTTGGCGGCAATCAGCCCCAGCATTTT. Translating it yields CASSLAGVGGNQPQHF.

The chain is built from TRBV7-2 and TRBJ2-3; D is undetermined. Between the trimmed V and J ends, which lost 1 base and 1 base, there was a span of 9 bases. The CDR3 totals 15 residues. Per germline, CDR1 SGHTA and CDR2 FQGNSA. CDR3 sequence (DNA): TGTGCCAGCAGCTTAGGCCCCCGGGGCACAGATACGCAGTATTTT. The encoded protein is CASSLGPRGTDTQYF.

The chain recombines TRBV7-8 with TRBJ2-1; 13 bases agree with TRBD2. With 5 bases clipped from V and 4 bases from J, the junction kept 8 bases outside the gene matches. The CDR3 extends over 17 amino acids. Germline V gene data show CDR1 as SGHVS and CDR2 as FQNEAQ. In nucleotides, the CDR3 is TGTGCCAGCAGCCCTACTAGCGGGGGGGCCCTATACAATGAGCAGTTCTTC. This sequence encodes CASSPTSGGALYNEQFF.

This clone was found a few times. J is TRBJ2-2 and V is TRBV7-8; no definite D call. V was clipped by 5 bases and J by 3 bases, with 10 bases between them. Looked up from germline, CDR1 is SGHVS and CDR2 is FQNEAQ. The CDR3 is 14 amino acids. The CDR3 loop reads CASSHFGDTGELFF. CDR3 sequence (DNA): TGTGCCAGCAGCCACTTTGGAGACACCGGGGAGCTGTTTTTT.

This clone was seen just once. The J gene is TRBJ1-2, the V gene TRBV6-6; D possibly corresponds to TRBD1 (5 bases). This CDR3 is 15 amino acids long. From germline, CDR1 is MNHNY and CDR2 SVGAGI (reference sequence). The V gene lost 0 bases and the J gene lost 3 bases, with 11 bases spanning the gap. Here the CDR3 DNA reads TGTGCCAGCAGTTACTCTATCAGGGCGGACTATGGCTACACCTTC. It translates to CASSYSIRADYGYTF.